Sequencing of this T cell receptor beta chain was carried out in a study of shared T cell receptors in the human thymus. Assay: immunoSEQ multiplex PCR; the TCRdb copy retains only in-frame clones and omits some. The sample has hundreds of thousands of clones, 70% to 80% seen once. The germline V gene encodes CDR1 MNHNY and CDR2 SVGAGI (reference sequence). J lost 1 base, V lost 6 bases, and 5 bases had no gene match. CDR3 length equals 14 residues. The same specimen was also included in a second study, on human thymus T cells. That paper notes: Biased V and J segment usage appeared in thymus and peripheral blood.

The chain combines TRBV6-6 with TRBJ2-7; 8 bases are a match to TRBD2. This TCR was recovered from a boy under two years old with a congenital heart defect. The specimen sequenced was thymocytes. The CDR3 DNA reads TGTGCCAGCAGCGGGACTAGAGTTTCCTACGAGCAGTACTTC. Its protein product is CASSGTRVSYEQYF.